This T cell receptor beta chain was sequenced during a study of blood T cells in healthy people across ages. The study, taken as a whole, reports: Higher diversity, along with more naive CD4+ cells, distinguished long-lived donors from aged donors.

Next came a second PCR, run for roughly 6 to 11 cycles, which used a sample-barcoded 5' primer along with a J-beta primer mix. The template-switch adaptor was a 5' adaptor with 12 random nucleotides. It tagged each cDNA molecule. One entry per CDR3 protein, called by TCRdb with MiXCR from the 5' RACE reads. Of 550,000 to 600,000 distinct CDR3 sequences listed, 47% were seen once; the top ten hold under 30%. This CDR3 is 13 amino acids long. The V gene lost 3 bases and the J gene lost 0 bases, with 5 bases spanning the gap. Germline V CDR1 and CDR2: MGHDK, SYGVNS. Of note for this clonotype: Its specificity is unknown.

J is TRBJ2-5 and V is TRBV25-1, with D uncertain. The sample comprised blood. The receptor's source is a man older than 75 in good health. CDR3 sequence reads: CASSDRHQETQYF. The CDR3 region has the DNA TGTGCCAGCAGTGACCGACACCAAGAGACCCAGTACTTC.